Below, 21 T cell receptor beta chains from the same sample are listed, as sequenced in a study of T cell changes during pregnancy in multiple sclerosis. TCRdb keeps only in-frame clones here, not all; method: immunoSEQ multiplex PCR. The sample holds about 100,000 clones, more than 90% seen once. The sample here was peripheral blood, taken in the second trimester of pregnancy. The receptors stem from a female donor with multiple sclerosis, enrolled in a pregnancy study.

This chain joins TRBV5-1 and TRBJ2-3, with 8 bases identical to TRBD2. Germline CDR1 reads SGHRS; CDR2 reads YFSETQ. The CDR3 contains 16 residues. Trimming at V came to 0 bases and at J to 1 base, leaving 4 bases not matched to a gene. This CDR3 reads CASSLGLAGGTDTQYF. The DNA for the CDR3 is TGCGCCAGCAGCTTGGGCCTAGCGGGTGGCACAGATACGCAGTATTTT.

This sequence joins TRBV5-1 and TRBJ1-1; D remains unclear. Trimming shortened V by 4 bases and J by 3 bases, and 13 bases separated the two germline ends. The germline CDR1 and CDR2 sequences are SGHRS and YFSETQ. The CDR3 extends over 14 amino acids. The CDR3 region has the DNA TGCGCCAGCAGCCCGTTAAGAGAAGACACTGAAGCTTTCTTT. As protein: CASSPLREDTEAFF.

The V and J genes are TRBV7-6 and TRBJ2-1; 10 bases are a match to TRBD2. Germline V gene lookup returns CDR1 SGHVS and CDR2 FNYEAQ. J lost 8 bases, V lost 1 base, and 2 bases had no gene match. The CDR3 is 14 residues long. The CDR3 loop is CASSLGTSGDEQFF. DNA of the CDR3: TGTGCCAGCAGCTTAGGGACTAGCGGTGATGAGCAGTTCTTC.

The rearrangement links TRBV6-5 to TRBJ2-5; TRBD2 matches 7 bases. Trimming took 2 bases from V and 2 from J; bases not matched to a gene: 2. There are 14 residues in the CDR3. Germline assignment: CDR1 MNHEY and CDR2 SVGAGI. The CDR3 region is CASSYRTSQETQYF. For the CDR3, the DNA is TGTGCCAGCAGTTACCGGACTAGTCAAGAGACCCAGTACTTC.

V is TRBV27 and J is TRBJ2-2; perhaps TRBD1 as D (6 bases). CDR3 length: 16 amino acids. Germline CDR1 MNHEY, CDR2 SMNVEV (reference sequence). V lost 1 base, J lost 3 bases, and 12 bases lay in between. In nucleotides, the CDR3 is TGTGCCAGCAGTTTATTTAAAGGGGGTGACACCGGGGAGCTGTTTTTT. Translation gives CASSLFKGGDTGELFF.

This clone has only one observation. Here the CDR3 reads CAWTRGYGYTF. In DNA, the CDR3 is TGTGCCTGGACACGAGGATATGGCTACACCTTC. This chain joins TRBV30 and TRBJ1-2; D unclear. V lost 4 bases, J lost 5 bases, and 8 bases lay in between. The CDR3 spans 11 residues. Germline assignment: CDR1 GTSNPN and CDR2 SVGIG (reference sequence).

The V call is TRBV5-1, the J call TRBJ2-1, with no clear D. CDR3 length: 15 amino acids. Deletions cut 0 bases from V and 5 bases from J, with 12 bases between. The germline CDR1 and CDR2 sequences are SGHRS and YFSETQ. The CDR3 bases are TGCGCCAGCAGCTTGGAGCCAGCGAGCAACAATGAGCAGTTCTTC. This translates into CASSLEPASNNEQFF.

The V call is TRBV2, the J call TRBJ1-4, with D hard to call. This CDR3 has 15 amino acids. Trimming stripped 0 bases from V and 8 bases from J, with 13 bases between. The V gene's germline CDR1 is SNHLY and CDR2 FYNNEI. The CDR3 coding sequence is TGTGCCAGCAGTGAAGCTCCCCCCCTTCCCGAAAAACTGTTTTTT. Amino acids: CASSEAPPLPEKLFF.

CDR3 region: CASSSTGGTNEKLFF. The DNA for the CDR3 is TGTGCCAGCAGTTCAACAGGGGGAACTAATGAAAAACTGTTTTTT. The chain links TRBV6-5 to TRBJ1-4; TRBD1 aligns across 8 bases. The V gene's germline CDR1 is MNHEY and CDR2 SVGAGI. V was pared by 4 bases and J by 1 base, with 2 bases of the junction left unmatched. CDR3 length: 15 amino acids.

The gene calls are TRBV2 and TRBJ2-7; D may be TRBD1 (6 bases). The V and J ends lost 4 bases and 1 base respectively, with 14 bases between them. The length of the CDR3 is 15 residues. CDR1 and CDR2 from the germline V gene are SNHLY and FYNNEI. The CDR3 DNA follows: TGTGCCAGCAGTGCCCGGACAGCTGAATCCTACGAGCAGTACTTC. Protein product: CASSARTAESYEQYF.

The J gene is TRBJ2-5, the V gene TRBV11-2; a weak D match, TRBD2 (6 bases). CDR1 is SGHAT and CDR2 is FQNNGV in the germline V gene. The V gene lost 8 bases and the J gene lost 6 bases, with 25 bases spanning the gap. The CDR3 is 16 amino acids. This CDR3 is CASAPLVAAGEKTQYF. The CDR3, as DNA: TGTGCCAGCGCCCCCCTGGTAGCGGCCGGGGAAAAGACCCAGTACTTC.

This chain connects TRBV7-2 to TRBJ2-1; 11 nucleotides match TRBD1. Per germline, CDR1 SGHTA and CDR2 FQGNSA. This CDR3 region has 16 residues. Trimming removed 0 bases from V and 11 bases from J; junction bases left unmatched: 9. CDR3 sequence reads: CASSLAKGQGASKQFF. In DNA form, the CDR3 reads TGTGCCAGCAGCTTAGCAAAAGGACAGGGGGCGAGTAAGCAGTTCTTC.

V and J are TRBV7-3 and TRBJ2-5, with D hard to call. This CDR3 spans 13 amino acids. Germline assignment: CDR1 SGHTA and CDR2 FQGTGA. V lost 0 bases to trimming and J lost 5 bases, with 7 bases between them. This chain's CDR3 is CASSLTFRETQYF. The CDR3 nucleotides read TGTGCCAGCAGCTTAACGTTCCGGGAGACCCAGTACTTC.

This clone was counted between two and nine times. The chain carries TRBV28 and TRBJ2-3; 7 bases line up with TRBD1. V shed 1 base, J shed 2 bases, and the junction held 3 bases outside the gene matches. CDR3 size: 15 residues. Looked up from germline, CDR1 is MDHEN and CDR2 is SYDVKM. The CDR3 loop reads CASSLSGQHTDTQYF. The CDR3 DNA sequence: TGTGCCAGCAGTTTATCGGGACAGCACACAGATACGCAGTATTTT.

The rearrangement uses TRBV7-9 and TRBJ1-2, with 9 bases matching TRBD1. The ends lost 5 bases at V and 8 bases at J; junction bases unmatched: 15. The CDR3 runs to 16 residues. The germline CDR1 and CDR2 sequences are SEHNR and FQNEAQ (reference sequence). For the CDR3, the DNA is TGTGCCAGCAGCCCCCCCTTACAGGGGGCTGATCGGGGCTACACCTTC. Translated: CASSPPLQGADRGYTF. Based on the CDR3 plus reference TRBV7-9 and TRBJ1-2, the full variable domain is DTGVSQNPRHKITKRGQNVTFRCDPISEHNRLYWYRQTLGQGPEFLTYFQNEAQLEKSRLLSDRFSAERPKGSFSTLEIQRTEQGDSAMYLCASSPPLQGADRGYTFGSGTRLTVV.

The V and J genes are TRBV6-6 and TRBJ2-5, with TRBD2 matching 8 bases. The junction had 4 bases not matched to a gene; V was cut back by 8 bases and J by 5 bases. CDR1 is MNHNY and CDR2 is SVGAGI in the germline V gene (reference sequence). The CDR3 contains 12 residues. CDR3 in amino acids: CASAGGGETQYF. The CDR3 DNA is TGTGCCAGCGCGGGGGGAGGGGAGACCCAGTACTTC.

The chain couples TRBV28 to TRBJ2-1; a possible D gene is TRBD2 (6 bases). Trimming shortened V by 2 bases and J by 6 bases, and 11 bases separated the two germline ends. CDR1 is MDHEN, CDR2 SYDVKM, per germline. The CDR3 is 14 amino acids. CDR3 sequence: CASSLQGTSNEQFF. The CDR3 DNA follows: TGTGCCAGCAGTTTACAAGGGACTTCCAATGAGCAGTTCTTC.

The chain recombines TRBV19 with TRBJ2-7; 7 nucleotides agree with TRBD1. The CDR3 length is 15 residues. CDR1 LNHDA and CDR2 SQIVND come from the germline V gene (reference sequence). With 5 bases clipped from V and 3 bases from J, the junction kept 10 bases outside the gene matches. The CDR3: CASSPPGQQNYEQYF. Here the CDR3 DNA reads TGTGCCAGTAGTCCCCCGGGACAGCAAAACTACGAGCAGTACTTC.

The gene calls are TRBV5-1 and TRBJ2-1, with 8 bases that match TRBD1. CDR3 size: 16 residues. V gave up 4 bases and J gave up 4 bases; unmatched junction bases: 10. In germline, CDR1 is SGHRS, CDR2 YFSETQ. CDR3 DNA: TGCGCCAGCAGCCGGGTGCCGGGACAGGAGTACAATGAGCAGTTCTTC. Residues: CASSRVPGQEYNEQFF.

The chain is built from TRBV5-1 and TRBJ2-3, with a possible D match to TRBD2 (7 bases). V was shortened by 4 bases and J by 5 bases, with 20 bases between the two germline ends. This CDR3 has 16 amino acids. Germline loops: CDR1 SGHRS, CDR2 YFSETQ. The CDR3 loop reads CASSLRGGAGGDTQYF. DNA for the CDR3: TGCGCCAGCAGCCTCAGAGGGGGGGCCGGGGGAGATACGCAGTATTTT.

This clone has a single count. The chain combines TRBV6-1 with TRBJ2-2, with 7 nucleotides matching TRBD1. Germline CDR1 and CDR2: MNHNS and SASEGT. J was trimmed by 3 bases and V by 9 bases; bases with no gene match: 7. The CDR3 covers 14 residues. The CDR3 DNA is TGTGCCAGTTCGGGACAGCCGGACACCGGGGAGCTGTTTTTT. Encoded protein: CASSGQPDTGELFF.